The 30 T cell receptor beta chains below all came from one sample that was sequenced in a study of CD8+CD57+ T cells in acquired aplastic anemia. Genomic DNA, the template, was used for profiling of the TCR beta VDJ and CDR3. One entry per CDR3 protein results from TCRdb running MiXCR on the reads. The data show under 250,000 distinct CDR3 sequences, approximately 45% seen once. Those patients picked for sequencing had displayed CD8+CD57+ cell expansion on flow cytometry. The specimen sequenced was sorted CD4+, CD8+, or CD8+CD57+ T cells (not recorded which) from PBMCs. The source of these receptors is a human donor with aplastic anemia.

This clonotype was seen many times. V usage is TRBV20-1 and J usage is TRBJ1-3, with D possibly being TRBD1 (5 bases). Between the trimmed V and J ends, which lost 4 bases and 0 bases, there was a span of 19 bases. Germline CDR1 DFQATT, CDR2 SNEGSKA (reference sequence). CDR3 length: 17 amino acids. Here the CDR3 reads CSATGHLTTHSGNTIYF. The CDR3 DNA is TGCAGTGCTACCGGACACCTTACGACTCACTCTGGAAACACCATATATTTT.

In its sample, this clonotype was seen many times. Here the CDR3 reads CASSLGAADSPLHF. The DNA for the CDR3 is TGTGCCAGCAGCTTAGGCGCTGCAGATTCACCCCTCCACTTT. The J gene is TRBJ1-6, the V gene TRBV7-6; D not certain. The CDR3 extends over 14 amino acids. V lost 1 base, J lost 8 bases, and 9 bases lay in between. Germline lookup yields CDR1 SGHVS and CDR2 FNYEAQ.

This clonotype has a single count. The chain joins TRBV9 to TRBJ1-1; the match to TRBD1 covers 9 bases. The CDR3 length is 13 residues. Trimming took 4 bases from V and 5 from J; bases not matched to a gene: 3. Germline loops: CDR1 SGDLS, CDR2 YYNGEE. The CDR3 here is CASSYGTGTEAFF. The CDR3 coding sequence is TGTGCCAGCAGCTACGGGACAGGGACTGAAGCTTTCTTT.

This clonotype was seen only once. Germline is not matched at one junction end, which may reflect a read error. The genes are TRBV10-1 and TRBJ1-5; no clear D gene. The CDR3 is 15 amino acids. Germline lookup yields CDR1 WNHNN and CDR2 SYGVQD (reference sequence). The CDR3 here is CASSINPFGNQPQHF. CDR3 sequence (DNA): TGTGCCAGTAGTATTAACCCTTTTGGCAATCAGCCCCAGCATTTT.

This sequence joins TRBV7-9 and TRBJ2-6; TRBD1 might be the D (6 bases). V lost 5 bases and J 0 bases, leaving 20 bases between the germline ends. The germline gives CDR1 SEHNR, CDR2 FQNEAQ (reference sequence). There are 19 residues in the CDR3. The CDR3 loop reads CASSLPEAGDGSGANVLTF. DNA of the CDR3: TGTGCCAGCAGCCTCCCGGAGGCAGGGGACGGCTCTGGGGCCAACGTCCTGACTTTC.

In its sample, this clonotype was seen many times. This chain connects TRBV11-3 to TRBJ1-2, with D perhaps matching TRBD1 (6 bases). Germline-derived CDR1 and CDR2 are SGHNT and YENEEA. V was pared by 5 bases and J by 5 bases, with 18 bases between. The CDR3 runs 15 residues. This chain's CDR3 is CASSPTQQGKYGYTF. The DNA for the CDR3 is TGTGCCAGCAGCCCGACACAGCAGGGGAAGTATGGCTACACCTTC. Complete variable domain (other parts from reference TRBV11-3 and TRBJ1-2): EAGVVQSPRYKIIEKKQPVAFWCNPISGHNTLYWYLQNLGQGPELLIRYENEEAVDDSQLPKDRFSAERLKGVDSTLKIQPAELGDSAVYLCASSPTQQGKYGYTFGSGTRLTVV.

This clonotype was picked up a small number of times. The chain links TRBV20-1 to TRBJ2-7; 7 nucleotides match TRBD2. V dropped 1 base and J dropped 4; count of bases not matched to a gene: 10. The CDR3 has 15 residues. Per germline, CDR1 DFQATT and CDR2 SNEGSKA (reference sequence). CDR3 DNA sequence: TGCAGTGCTAGAGGGATTGAAGGGGAGGGGTACGAGCAGTACTTC. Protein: CSARGIEGEGYEQYF.

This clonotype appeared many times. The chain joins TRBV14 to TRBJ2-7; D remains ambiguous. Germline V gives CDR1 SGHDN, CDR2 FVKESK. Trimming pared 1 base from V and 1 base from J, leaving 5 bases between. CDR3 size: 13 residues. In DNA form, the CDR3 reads TGTGCCAGCAGCCAAGTAGTTTCCTACGAGCAGTACTTC. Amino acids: CASSQVVSYEQYF.

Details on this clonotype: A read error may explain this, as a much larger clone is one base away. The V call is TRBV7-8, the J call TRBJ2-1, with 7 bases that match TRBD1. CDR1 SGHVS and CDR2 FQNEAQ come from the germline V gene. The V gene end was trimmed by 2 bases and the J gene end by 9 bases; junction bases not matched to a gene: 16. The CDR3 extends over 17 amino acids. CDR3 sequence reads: CASSLTWARGLGSEQFF. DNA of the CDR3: TGTGCCAGCAGCTTAACCTGGGCCAGGGGGTTGGGGAGTGAGCAGTTCTTC.

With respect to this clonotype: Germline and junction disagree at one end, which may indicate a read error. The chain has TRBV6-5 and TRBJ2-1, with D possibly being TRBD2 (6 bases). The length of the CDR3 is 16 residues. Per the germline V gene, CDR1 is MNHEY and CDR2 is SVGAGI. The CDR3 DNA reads TGTGCCATCAGTTACTCGAGTCTAGCGCAGCACAATGAGCAGTTCTTC. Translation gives CAISYSSLAQHNEQFF.

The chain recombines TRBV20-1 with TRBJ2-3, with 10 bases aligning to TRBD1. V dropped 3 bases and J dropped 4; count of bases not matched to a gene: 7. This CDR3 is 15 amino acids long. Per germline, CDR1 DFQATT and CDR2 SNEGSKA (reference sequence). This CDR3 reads CSARPGTGDADTQYF. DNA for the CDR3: TGCAGTGCTAGGCCCGGGACAGGGGACGCAGATACGCAGTATTTT.

CDR3 loop: CASSLSQRGYSGNTIYF. In DNA, the CDR3 is TGTGCCAGCAGCTTAAGTCAGCGGGGGTACTCTGGAAACACCATATATTTT. This sequence joins TRBV13 and TRBJ1-3; a possible D gene is TRBD1 (5 bases). Germline CDR1 PRHDT, CDR2 FYEKMQ (reference sequence). The germline V and J ends were trimmed by 2 bases and 0 bases, with 14 bases remaining between them. This CDR3 region has 17 residues.

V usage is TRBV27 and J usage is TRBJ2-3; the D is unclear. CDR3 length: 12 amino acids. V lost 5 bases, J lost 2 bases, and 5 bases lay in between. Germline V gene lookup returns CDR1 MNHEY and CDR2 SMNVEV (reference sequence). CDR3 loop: CASSADTDTQYF. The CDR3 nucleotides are TGTGCCAGCAGTGCCGACACAGATACGCAGTATTTT.

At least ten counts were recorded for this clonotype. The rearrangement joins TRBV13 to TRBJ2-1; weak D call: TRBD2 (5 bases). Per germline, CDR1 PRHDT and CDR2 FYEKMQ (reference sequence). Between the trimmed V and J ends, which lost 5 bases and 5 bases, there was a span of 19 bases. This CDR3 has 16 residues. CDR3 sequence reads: CASSHRLGSAHNEQFF. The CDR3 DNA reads TGTGCCAGCAGCCATAGACTGGGGAGTGCACACAATGAGCAGTTCTTC.

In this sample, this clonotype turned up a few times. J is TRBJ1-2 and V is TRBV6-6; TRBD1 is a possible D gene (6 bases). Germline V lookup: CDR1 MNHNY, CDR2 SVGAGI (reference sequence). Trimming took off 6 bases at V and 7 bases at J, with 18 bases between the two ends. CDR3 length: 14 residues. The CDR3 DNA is TGTGCCAGCAGCCACGCCGGGACAACCTTTGGCTACACCTTC. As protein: CASSHAGTTFGYTF.

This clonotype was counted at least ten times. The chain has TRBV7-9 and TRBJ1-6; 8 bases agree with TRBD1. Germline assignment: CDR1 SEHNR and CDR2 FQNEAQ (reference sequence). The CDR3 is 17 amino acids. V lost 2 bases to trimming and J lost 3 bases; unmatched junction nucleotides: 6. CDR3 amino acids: CASSLSSQGVYNSPLHF. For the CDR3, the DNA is TGTGCCAGCAGCTTAAGTTCACAGGGGGTCTATAATTCACCCCTCCACTTT.

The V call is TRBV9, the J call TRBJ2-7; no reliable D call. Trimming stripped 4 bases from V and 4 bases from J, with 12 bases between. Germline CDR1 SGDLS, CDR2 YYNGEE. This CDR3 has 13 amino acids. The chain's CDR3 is CASSPPSRYEQYF. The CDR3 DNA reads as TGTGCCAGCAGCCCCCCGTCCCGTTACGAGCAGTACTTC.

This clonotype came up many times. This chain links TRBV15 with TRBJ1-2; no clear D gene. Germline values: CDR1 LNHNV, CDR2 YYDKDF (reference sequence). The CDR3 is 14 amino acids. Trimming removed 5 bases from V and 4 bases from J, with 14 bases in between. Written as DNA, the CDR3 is TGTGCCACCAGCGGACGGGGATCTCTCTATGGCTACACCTTC. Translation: CATSGRGSLYGYTF.

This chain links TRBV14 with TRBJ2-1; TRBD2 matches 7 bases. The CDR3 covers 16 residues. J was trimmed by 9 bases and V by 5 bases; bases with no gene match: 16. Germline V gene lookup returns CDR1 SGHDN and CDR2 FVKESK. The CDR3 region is CASSLIPPKRGLEQFF. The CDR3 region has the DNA TGTGCCAGCAGCTTAATCCCCCCCAAGCGGGGCCTTGAGCAGTTCTTC.

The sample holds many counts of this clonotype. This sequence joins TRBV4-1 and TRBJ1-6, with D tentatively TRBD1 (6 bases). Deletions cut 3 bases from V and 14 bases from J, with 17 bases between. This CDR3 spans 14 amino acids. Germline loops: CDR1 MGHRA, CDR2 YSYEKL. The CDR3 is CASSHRGQTQSLHF. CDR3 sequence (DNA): TGCGCCAGCAGCCACAGGGGCCAAACCCAATCCCTCCACTTT.

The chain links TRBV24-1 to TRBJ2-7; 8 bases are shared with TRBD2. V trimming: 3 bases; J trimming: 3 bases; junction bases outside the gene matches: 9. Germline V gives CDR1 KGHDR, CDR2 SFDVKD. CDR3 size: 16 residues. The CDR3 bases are TGTGCCACCAGTGATCGATCTAGCGGGTCGGTCTACGAGCAGTACTTC. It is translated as CATSDRSSGSVYEQYF.

The CDR3 DNA follows: TGCAGTGCTAGAGAAGGGTATATCACTGAAGCTTTCTTT. As protein: CSAREGYITEAFF. This chain links TRBV20-1 with TRBJ1-1, with unresolved D. The CDR3 totals 13 residues. Trimming took 0 bases from V and 4 from J, leaving 9 bases between them. Germline V gene lookup returns CDR1 DFQATT and CDR2 SNEGSKA (reference sequence).

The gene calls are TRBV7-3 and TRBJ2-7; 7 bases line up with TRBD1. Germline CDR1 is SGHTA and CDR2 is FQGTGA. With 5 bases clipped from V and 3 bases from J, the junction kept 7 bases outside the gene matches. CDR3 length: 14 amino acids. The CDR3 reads CASSPSTGNYEQYF. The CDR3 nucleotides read TGTGCCAGCAGCCCCTCGACAGGGAACTACGAGCAGTACTTC.

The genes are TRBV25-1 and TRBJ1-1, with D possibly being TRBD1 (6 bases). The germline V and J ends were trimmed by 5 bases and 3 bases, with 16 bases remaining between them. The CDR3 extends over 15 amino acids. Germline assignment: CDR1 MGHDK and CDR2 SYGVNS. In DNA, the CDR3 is TGTGCCAGCAGTTCCGCGACAGGCTGGGACACTGAAGCTTTCTTT. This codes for CASSSATGWDTEAFF.

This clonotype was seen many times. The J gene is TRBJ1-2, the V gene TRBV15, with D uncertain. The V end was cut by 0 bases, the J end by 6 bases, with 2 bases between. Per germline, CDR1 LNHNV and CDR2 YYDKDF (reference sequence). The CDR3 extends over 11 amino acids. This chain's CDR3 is CATSRDDGYTF. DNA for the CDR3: TGTGCCACCAGCAGAGATGATGGCTACACCTTC.

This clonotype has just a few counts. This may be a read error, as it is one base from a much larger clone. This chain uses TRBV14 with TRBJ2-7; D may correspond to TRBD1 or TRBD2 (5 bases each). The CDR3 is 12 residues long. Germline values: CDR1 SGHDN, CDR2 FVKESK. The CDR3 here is CASSQGVGEQCF. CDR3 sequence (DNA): TGTGCCAGCAGCCAAGGTGTGGGGGAGCAGTGCTTC.

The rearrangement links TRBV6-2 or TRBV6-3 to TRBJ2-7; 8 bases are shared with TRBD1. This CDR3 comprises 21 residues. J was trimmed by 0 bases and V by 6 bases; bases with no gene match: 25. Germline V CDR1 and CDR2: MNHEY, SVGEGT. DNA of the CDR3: TGTGCCAGCAGGAAGAAAAAGGACGACAAAACAGGACAGGGAAACTCCTACGAGCAGTACTTC. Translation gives CASRKKKDDKTGQGNSYEQYF.

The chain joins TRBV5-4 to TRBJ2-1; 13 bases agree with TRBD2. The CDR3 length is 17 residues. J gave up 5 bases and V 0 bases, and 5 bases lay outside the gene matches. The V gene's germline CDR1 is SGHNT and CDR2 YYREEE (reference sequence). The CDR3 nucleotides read TGTGCCAGCAGCTTGGAGAGGACTAGCGGGGGAAACAATGAGCAGTTCTTC. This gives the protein CASSLERTSGGNNEQFF.

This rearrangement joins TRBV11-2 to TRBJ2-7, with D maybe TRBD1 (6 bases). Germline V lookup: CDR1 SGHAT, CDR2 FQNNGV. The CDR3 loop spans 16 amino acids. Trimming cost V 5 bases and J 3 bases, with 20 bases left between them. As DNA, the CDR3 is TGTGCCAGCAGCGACGATCAGGGGATGCTAAACTACGAGCAGTACTTC. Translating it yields CASSDDQGMLNYEQYF.

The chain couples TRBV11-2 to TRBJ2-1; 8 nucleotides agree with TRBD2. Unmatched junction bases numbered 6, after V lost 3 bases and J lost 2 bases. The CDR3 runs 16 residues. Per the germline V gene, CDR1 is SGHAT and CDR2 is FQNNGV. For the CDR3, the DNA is TGTGCCAGCAGCTTTTACGCGGGGGGCCCCTACAATGAGCAGTTCTTC. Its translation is CASSFYAGGPYNEQFF.